Presented here are 9 T cell receptor beta chains from one specimen sequenced in a study of T cell responses to AZD1222 COVID-19 vaccine. Some clones are missing from TCRdb's copy, which holds only in-frame ones; the method was immunoSEQ multiplex PCR. The sample shows hundreds of thousands of clones, 85% to 95% of them seen only once. The sequences come from peripheral blood, collected 28 days after the second AZD1222 dose. The receptor set was obtained from an adult who received the AZD1222 COVID-19 vaccine.

The J gene is TRBJ2-7, the V gene TRBV19; weak D call: TRBD2 (6 bases). The CDR3 has 16 residues. Trimming left V 3 bases short and J 0 bases short, with 15 bases between. Germline CDR1 reads LNHDA; CDR2 reads SQIVND (reference sequence). In DNA form, the CDR3 reads TGTGCCAGTAGTATCTTGCGTGGGGGGAACTCCTACGAGCAGTACTTC. It yields the protein CASSILRGGNSYEQYF.

This clone was recorded once. The chain has TRBV18 and TRBJ1-5, with D perhaps TRBD1 (6 bases). Germline V gene lookup returns CDR1 KGHSH and CDR2 LQKENI. The CDR3 has 16 amino acids. Trimming pared 3 bases from V and 7 bases from J, leaving 19 bases between. CDR3 nucleotides: TGTGCCAGCTCACCTTCCAGGGGCCCCCAGGAGCAGCCCCAGCATTTT. Its protein product is CASSPSRGPQEQPQHF.

The rearrangement links TRBV11-2 to TRBJ2-2; possibly TRBD2 for D (6 bases). Trimming shortened V by 1 base and J by 3 bases, and 9 bases separated the two germline ends. CDR1 SGHAT and CDR2 FQNNGV come from the germline V gene. The CDR3 covers 15 residues. The CDR3 reads CASSLVGTYTGELFF. CDR3 DNA: TGTGCCAGCAGCTTAGTCGGGACTTACACCGGGGAGCTGTTTTTT.

V is TRBV6-5 and J is TRBJ1-1; 7 nucleotides align to TRBD1. The germline V gene has CDR1 MNHEY and CDR2 SVGAGI. J gave up 6 bases and V 6 bases, and 10 bases lay outside the gene matches. This CDR3 contains 14 residues. The CDR3 spells CASSQLQGSAEAFF. The CDR3 DNA reads as TGTGCCAGCAGCCAATTACAGGGGAGCGCTGAAGCTTTCTTT.

The J gene is TRBJ1-3, the V gene TRBV5-1; possibly TRBD1 for D (5 bases). The CDR3 is 11 residues long. Germline loops: CDR1 SGHRS, CDR2 YFSETQ. Trimming took 5 bases from V and 7 from J, leaving 7 bases between them. The DNA for the CDR3 is TGCGCCAGCAGGGAGGGGAACACCATATATTTT. This sequence encodes CASREGNTIYF.

The chain links TRBV6-5 to TRBJ1-2; maybe TRBD1 (5 bases). Germline V gene sequence: CDR1 MNHEY, CDR2 SVGAGI. V was cut by 5 bases and J by 4 bases, with 17 bases left in between. CDR3 size: 15 residues. CDR3 nucleotides: TGTGCCAGCAGTCTCAGACAGAGGGAGCCCTATGGCTACACCTTC. Translated: CASSLRQREPYGYTF.

The V call is TRBV27, the J call TRBJ2-3; D uncertain. The CDR3 runs to 13 residues. Trimming left V 8 bases short and J 4 bases short, with 13 bases between. Per the germline V gene, CDR1 is MNHEY and CDR2 is SMNVEV (reference sequence). The CDR3 DNA sequence: TGTGCCAGCCGCCGAGGAACTTCAGATACGCAGTATTTT. It specifies CASRRGTSDTQYF.

Written as DNA, the CDR3 is TGTGCCAGCAACCCACAGCTCGGAGATACGCAGTATTTT. Its translation is CASNPQLGDTQYF. V is TRBV6-5 and J is TRBJ2-3; D is ambiguous. This CDR3 spans 13 amino acids. Deletions cut 7 bases from V and 5 bases from J, with 13 bases between. Looked up from germline, CDR1 is MNHEY and CDR2 is SVGAGI.

This clone was seen only a few times. Additional DNA sequences in this sample encode the identical CDR3. This CDR3 reads CASSQQGASNQPQHF. CDR3 sequence (DNA): TGTGCCAGCTCACAACAGGGGGCCAGCAATCAGCCCCAGCATTTT. The J gene is TRBJ1-5, the V gene TRBV18, with TRBD1 identical over 9 bases. J was trimmed by 1 base and V by 4 bases; bases with no gene match: 2. The germline gives CDR1 KGHSH, CDR2 LQKENI. The CDR3 totals 15 residues. Looking up the rest from reference TRBV18 and TRBJ1-5 gives the full variable domain: NAGVMQNPRHLVRRRGQEARLRCSPMKGHSHVYWYRQLPEEGLKFMVYLQKENIIDESGMPKERFSAEFPKEGPSILRIQQVVRGDSAAYFCASSQQGASNQPQHFGDGTRLSIL.